Each of the 18 T cell receptor beta chains below was sequenced from the same sample in a study of immune cell composition in non-small cell lung cancer. Produced via immunoSEQ multiplex PCR; TCRdb's table is partial and in-frame only. The table includes under 2,500 clones, roughly four fifths detected once. The sequenced sample consisted of lung tumor tissue. Source of these receptors: a human donor with non-small cell lung cancer.

This clone was detected only once. V gene TRBV19 combines with J gene TRBJ1-5; perhaps TRBD1 as D (6 bases). The CDR3 is made up of 15 amino acids. Trimming left V 4 bases short and J 0 bases short, with 10 bases between. Germline V gene sequence: CDR1 LNHDA, CDR2 SQIVND (reference sequence). CDR3 amino acids: CASSRAGASNQPQHF. The CDR3 nucleotides are TGTGCCAGTAGTAGGGCGGGGGCTAGCAATCAGCCCCAGCATTTT.

This clone was recorded a few times. V gene TRBV4-3 combines with J gene TRBJ2-3; the match to TRBD1 covers 10 bases. The germline CDR1 and CDR2 sequences are LGHNA and YSLEER. Germline trimming cut 4 bases from V and 5 bases from J; bases unmatched to any gene: 21. The CDR3 sequence is 20 residues long. The CDR3 region has the DNA TGCGCCAGCAGCCGAGGAAGTAACATTGTGGGGACAGGGGAAATAGATACGCAGTATTTT. Its protein product is CASSRGSNIVGTGEIDTQYF.

This clone was seen once. J is TRBJ2-5 and V is TRBV29-1; 12 bases are a match to TRBD2. J lost 4 bases, V lost 3 bases, and 3 bases had no gene match. CDR1 SQVTM and CDR2 ANQGSEA come from the germline V gene. The CDR3 spans 14 residues. CDR3 nucleotides: TGCAGCGTTGATCTAGCGGGAGGGCCAGAGACCCAGTACTTC. This codes for CSVDLAGGPETQYF.

The V call is TRBV5-6, the J call TRBJ2-7, with D unclear. Trimming shortened V by 0 bases and J by 1 base, and 5 bases separated the two germline ends. CDR3 length equals 13 residues. CDR1 is SGHDT, CDR2 YYEEEE, per germline. The CDR3 DNA is TGTGCCAGCAGCTTGGTCAGTTCCTACGAGCAGTACTTC. Its protein product is CASSLVSSYEQYF. Supplemented by reference TRBV5-6 and TRBJ2-7, the full variable domain reads DAGVTQSPTHLIKTRGQQVTLRCSPKSGHDTVSWYQQALGQGPQFIFQYYEEEERQRGNFPDRFSGHQFPNYSSELNVNALLLGDSALYLCASSLVSSYEQYFGPGTRLTVT.

This clone was seen only a few times. The rearrangement joins TRBV23-1 to TRBJ2-7; 13 positions match TRBD2. TRBV23-1 belongs to the ORF category, with a function that is uncertain. V lost 2 bases to trimming and J lost 5 bases; unmatched junction nucleotides: 3. The CDR3 extends over 15 amino acids. This CDR3 is CASSQPGLAGHEQYF. As DNA, the CDR3 is TGCGCCAGCAGTCAACCGGGACTAGCGGGACACGAGCAGTACTTC.

The rearrangement joins TRBV4-3 to TRBJ2-7, with 11 positions matching TRBD2. After removal of 0 bases from V and 7 bases from J, the junction contained 5 bases not matched to a gene. CDR1 and CDR2 from the germline V gene are LGHNA and YSLEER. This CDR3 has 15 residues. In nucleotides, the CDR3 is TGCGCCAGCAGCCAAGAACTAGCGGGAGTTCGAGAGCAGTACTTC. Translated, it gives CASSQELAGVREQYF.

This clone was recorded a few times. V and J are TRBV2 and TRBJ1-5; a weak D match, TRBD1 (6 bases). The germline CDR1 and CDR2 sequences are SNHLY and FYNNEI. The CDR3 sequence is 14 residues long. Trimming stripped 6 bases from V and 3 bases from J, with 12 bases between. The CDR3 region is CASSTDRYNQPQHF. The DNA for the CDR3 is TGTGCCAGCAGCACCGACAGGTACAATCAGCCCCAGCATTTT.

V is TRBV19 and J is TRBJ1-2; tentatively, D is TRBD1 (5 bases). The V and J ends lost 5 bases and 0 bases respectively, with 7 bases between them. The CDR3 contains 13 residues. Germline loops: CDR1 LNHDA, CDR2 SQIVND (reference sequence). CDR3 nucleotides: TGTGCCAGTAGTCCCAGGGCTAACTATGGCTACACCTTC. Encoded protein: CASSPRANYGYTF. Drawing the rest from reference TRBV19 and TRBJ1-2, the complete variable domain is DGGITQSPKYLFRKEGQNVTLSCEQNLNHDAMYWYRQDPGQGLRLIYYSQIVNDFQKGDIAEGYSVSREKKESFPLTVTSAQKNPTAFYLCASSPRANYGYTFGSGTRLTVV.

The chain has TRBV11-3 and TRBJ2-1, with TRBD2 matching 7 bases. The germline gives CDR1 SGHNT, CDR2 YENEEA. V dropped 3 bases and J dropped 1; count of bases not matched to a gene: 6. This CDR3 has 16 amino acids. CDR3 in DNA: TGTGCCAGCAGCTTGGGGTCTAGCGGTTCCTACAATGAGCAGTTCTTC. Amino acid sequence: CASSLGSSGSYNEQFF.

The CDR3 DNA follows: TGTGCCAGTAGTTCCCGGACTAGCGGGAGAGAAGAGACCCAGTACTTC. This translates into CASSSRTSGREETQYF. The V and J genes are TRBV19 and TRBJ2-5, with 13 bases aligning to TRBD2. The V gene end was trimmed by 5 bases and the J gene end by 3 bases; junction bases not matched to a gene: 6. CDR1 and CDR2 from the germline V gene are LNHDA and SQIVND (reference sequence). CDR3 length: 16 amino acids.

The chain links TRBV7-9 to TRBJ1-5; D not certain. V was trimmed by 5 bases and J by 2 bases, leaving 10 bases between them. Germline V gives CDR1 SEHNR, CDR2 FQNEAQ (reference sequence). This CDR3 region has 14 residues. The CDR3 protein is CASSPSGGNQPQHF. As DNA, the CDR3 is TGTGCCAGCAGCCCCTCGGGAGGCAATCAGCCCCAGCATTTT. The full variable domain, rest sourced from reference TRBV7-9 and TRBJ1-5, is DTGVSQNPRHKITKRGQNVTFRCDPISEHNRLYWYRQTLGQGPEFLTYFQNEAQLEKSRLLSDRFSAERPKGSFSTLEIQRTEQGDSAMYLCASSPSGGNQPQHFGDGTRLSIL.

The V gene is TRBV2, the J gene TRBJ2-1; D might be TRBD2 (6 bases). Germline CDR1 SNHLY, CDR2 FYNNEI. This CDR3 region has 13 residues. V lost 0 bases, J lost 14 bases, and 14 bases lay in between. CDR3 sequence reads: CASSEATGLREFF. In DNA form, the CDR3 reads TGTGCCAGCAGTGAAGCGACGGGACTCAGGGAGTTCTTC.

The chain couples TRBV6-4 to TRBJ2-7; D possibly corresponds to TRBD2 (6 bases). The CDR3 contains 16 residues. Per germline, CDR1 MRHNA and CDR2 SNTAGT. V was pared by 5 bases and J by 6 bases, with 23 bases between. CDR3 protein: CASSPKDERGLSEQYF. DNA of the CDR3: TGTGCCAGCAGTCCTAAAGATGAGAGGGGACTGAGCGAGCAGTACTTC.

This clone was detected a few times. The chain couples TRBV18 to TRBJ1-5; 9 bases map to TRBD1. CDR3 length: 18 residues. Per germline, CDR1 KGHSH and CDR2 LQKENI. V lost 3 bases and J lost 6; bases outside the gene matches: 15. The CDR3 spells CASSPQDPGQGQGQPQHF. The CDR3 region has the DNA TGTGCCAGCTCACCTCAAGACCCGGGACAGGGCCAGGGTCAGCCCCAGCATTTT. Combining the CDR3 with reference TRBV18 and TRBJ1-5 gives the whole variable domain NAGVMQNPRHLVRRRGQEARLRCSPMKGHSHVYWYRQLPEEGLKFMVYLQKENIIDESGMPKERFSAEFPKEGPSILRIQQVVRGDSAAYFCASSPQDPGQGQGQPQHFGDGTRLSIL.

There are a few counts of this clone. The chain carries TRBV10-3 and TRBJ1-2, with 7 bases identical to TRBD1. The CDR3 totals 15 residues. V was pared by 3 bases and J by 7 bases, with 11 bases of the junction left unmatched. Per germline, CDR1 ENHRY and CDR2 SYGVKD. The CDR3 region has the DNA TGTGCCATCAGTGACTCTCAGGGGGAAGTTGGTGGCTACACCTTC. Encoded protein: CAISDSQGEVGGYTF.

This chain joins TRBV18 and TRBJ2-1; D possibly corresponds to TRBD2 (6 bases). This CDR3 comprises 13 residues. Trimming cost V 9 bases and J 5 bases, with 14 bases left between them. Looked up from germline, CDR1 is KGHSH and CDR2 is LQKENI. The CDR3 spells CASTGTLHNEQFF. The CDR3, as DNA: TGTGCCAGTACCGGGACTCTCCACAATGAGCAGTTCTTC.

The V gene is TRBV15, the J gene TRBJ2-4; a weak D match, TRBD2 (6 bases). The CDR3 length is 13 residues. Germline V gene lookup returns CDR1 LNHNV and CDR2 YYDKDF (reference sequence). V was cut by 4 bases and J by 9 bases, with 13 bases left in between. The CDR3 here is CATSNDLGGIQYF. The CDR3 DNA is TGTGCCACCAGCAACGATTTGGGGGGCATTCAGTACTTC.

The chain couples TRBV28 to TRBJ1-4; 9 bases line up with TRBD1. V shed 3 bases, J shed 10 bases, and the junction held 6 bases outside the gene matches. Germline V lookup: CDR1 MDHEN, CDR2 SYDVKM. The CDR3 contains 14 residues. The CDR3 nucleotides read TGTGCCAGCAGTTTGGGGACAGGGTACGGAAAACTGTTTTTT. It yields the protein CASSLGTGYGKLFF.